This TCR beta chain was documented in a study of T cell changes during pregnancy in multiple sclerosis. This clone is a singleton in its sample. The CDR3 is made up of 18 amino acids. Losses at the gene ends were 3 bases for V and 6 bases for J; bases not matched to a gene: 15. From germline, CDR1 is SGHRS and CDR2 YFSETQ. TCRdb's table, derived via immunoSEQ multiplex PCR, lists solely in-frame clones and lacks some. The data show about 58,000 clones, about 90% seen once. The input for sequencing was CD4+ T cells from peripheral blood mononuclear cells, taken after pregnancy. The chain carries TRBV5-1 and TRBJ2-2; 9 nucleotides agree with TRBD1. This receptor was obtained from a female donor in good health, enrolled as a control in a pregnancy study. The CDR3 region has the DNA TGCGCCAGCAGCTCAGACCGCCCCGGGACAGGGTTTTCCGGGGAGCTGTTTTTT. This translates into CASSSDRPGTGFSGELFF.